These 8 T cell receptor beta chains came from one sample sequenced in a study of blood T cell repertoires in COVID-19. Libraries were prepared by immunoSEQ multiplex PCR; TCRdb keeps only in-frame clonotypes and omits some of them. The sample shows roughly 250,000 clones, more than 70% of them seen only once. Material for sequencing was PBMCs or T cells enriched from blood (not recorded which). These receptor sequences come from a woman aged 40 to 55 with acute COVID-19.

The chain uses TRBV5-6 and TRBJ2-1; TRBD2 matches at 10 bases. The CDR3 extends over 15 amino acids. Per germline, CDR1 SGHDT and CDR2 YYEEEE. Trimming removed 0 bases from V and 4 bases from J; junction bases left unmatched: 1. The CDR3 here is CASSLELAGYNEQFF. The CDR3 bases are TGTGCCAGCAGCTTGGAACTAGCGGGGTACAATGAGCAGTTCTTC.

This chain joins TRBV7-3 and TRBJ2-7; D remains unclear. Germline lookup yields CDR1 SGHTA and CDR2 FQGTGA. The CDR3 consists of 15 residues. Trimming stripped 5 bases from V and 1 base from J, with 15 bases between. Here the CDR3 DNA reads TGTGCCAGCAGCAAAAATGACAACCCTTCCTACGAGCAGTACTTC. It yields the protein CASSKNDNPSYEQYF.

V and J are TRBV11-2 and TRBJ2-4; no clear D. From germline, CDR1 is SGHAT and CDR2 FQNNGV. The V and J ends lost 4 bases and 6 bases respectively, with 19 bases between them. The CDR3 extends over 16 amino acids. The DNA for the CDR3 is TGTGCCAGCAGCTCGTTGTTGTCGCCCCTCGGAAACATTCAGTACTTC. Encoded protein: CASSSLLSPLGNIQYF.

This chain connects TRBV28 to TRBJ2-5, with a tentative D call TRBD2 (6 bases). The V gene's germline CDR1 is MDHEN and CDR2 SYDVKM. Trimming took 6 bases from V and 5 from J, leaving 19 bases between them. This CDR3 is built from 15 residues. The CDR3 sequence is CASSSIGTSGETQYF. The CDR3 DNA sequence: TGTGCCAGCAGCTCTATCGGGACCAGCGGGGAGACCCAGTACTTC. Full variable domain (missing parts from reference TRBV28 and TRBJ2-5): DVKVTQSSRYLVKRTGEKVFLECVQDMDHENMFWYRQDPGLGLRLIYFSYDVKMKEKGDIPEGYSVSREKKERFSLILESASTNQTSMYLCASSSIGTSGETQYFGPGTRLLVL.

This clone was seen only a few times. The chain couples TRBV2 to TRBJ2-1, with a possible D match to TRBD2 (5 bases). The CDR3 runs 13 residues. Between the trimmed V and J ends, which lost 7 bases and 8 bases, there was a span of 15 bases. Germline V gene lookup returns CDR1 SNHLY and CDR2 FYNNEI. The CDR3 nucleotides read TGTGCCAGCAAGAATCGAGGGAGTGATGAGCAGTTCTTC. Translation: CASKNRGSDEQFF.

This chain joins TRBV4-3 and TRBJ1-2, with no clear D. CDR1 is LGHNA and CDR2 is YSLEER in the germline V gene. V was cut by 0 bases and J by 5 bases, with 13 bases left in between. The CDR3 is 15 amino acids. The chain's CDR3 is CASSQDRVNPYGYTF. Written as DNA, the CDR3 is TGCGCCAGCAGCCAAGATCGGGTCAATCCTTATGGCTACACCTTC.

A few counts support this clone. The chain joins TRBV10-1 to TRBJ1-4, with unresolved D. Trimming pared 4 bases from V and 7 bases from J, leaving 10 bases between. The CDR3 contains 13 residues. CDR1 WNHNN and CDR2 SYGVQD come from the germline V gene (reference sequence). The CDR3 sequence is CASSGLRGEKLFF. CDR3 DNA sequence: TGCGCCAGCAGTGGTCTCCGGGGTGAAAAACTGTTTTTT.

The V and J genes are TRBV6-7 and TRBJ2-7; 8 bases line up with TRBD1. TRBV6-7 counts as an open reading frame of uncertain function. The V segment lost 5 bases and the J segment 6 bases; nucleotides outside the gene matches: 18. This CDR3 has 17 residues. This CDR3 reads CASSLTPSDRGRCEQYF. The DNA for the CDR3 is TGTGCCAGCAGTCTAACCCCATCCGACAGGGGAAGGTGCGAGCAGTACTTC.